This TCR beta chain was obtained from a study of blood T cell repertoires in COVID-19. Overall study: Specimens from acute and convalescent COVID-19 originated in the United States, Italy and Spain. PBMCs, B-cell-depleted T cells, or T cells were the source of the cDNA or gDNA that made up the material.

The length of the CDR3 is 16 residues. With V trimmed by 3 bases and J by 4 bases, 12 bases remained unmatched. The germline V gene encodes CDR1 MNHNY and CDR2 SVGAGI (reference sequence). Source study methods: Reference gene primer amplification gave nucleated cell count estimates. The repertoire was sequenced with immunoSEQ multiplex PCR; TCRdb's copy has only in-frame clones and lacks some. V, J and clone size reflect that table, while D and trimming were determined from the DNA. The sample lists about 250,000 clones, approximately 86% seen once, with around 1.5% in the top ten. This chain joins TRBV6-6 and TRBJ2-7; TRBD1 aligns across 7 bases. The receptor was derived from an older woman who had recovered from COVID-19. Sequenced input: peripheral blood. The CDR3 coding sequence is TGTGCCAGCAGTTATCTCTTGACAGGGCGCCGTTACGAGCAGTACTTC. This codes for CASSYLLTGRRYEQYF.